The sequence of this TCR beta chain was determined in a study of shared clonotypes between healthy human individuals. Naive CD8 isolation took CD45RO-negative cells positively selected for CCR7 and excluded terminally differentiated effector memory CD45RA+ cells. This clone was seen a handful of times. The antigen is not known. Study-wide findings and caveats: Researchers found naive subsets generally carried larger estimated richness than memory subsets.

The table came from immunoSEQ multiplex PCR; TCRdb's copy has only in-frame clones and leaves some out. The sample includes approximately 720,000 clones, 92% seen only once; the top ten take 24%. Losses at the gene ends were 4 bases for V and 5 bases for J; bases not matched to a gene: 0. The CDR3 covers 13 residues. The germline V gene has CDR1 MNHEY and CDR2 SMNVEV (reference sequence). This chain links TRBV27 with TRBJ2-7, with 12 nucleotides matching TRBD2. The sequencing sample was made of naive CD8+ T cells sorted from blood. This TCR came from a man aged 25-45 years in good health. The CDR3 here is CASSWTSGNEQYF. CDR3 bases: TGTGCCAGCAGTTGGACTAGCGGGAACGAGCAGTACTTC.